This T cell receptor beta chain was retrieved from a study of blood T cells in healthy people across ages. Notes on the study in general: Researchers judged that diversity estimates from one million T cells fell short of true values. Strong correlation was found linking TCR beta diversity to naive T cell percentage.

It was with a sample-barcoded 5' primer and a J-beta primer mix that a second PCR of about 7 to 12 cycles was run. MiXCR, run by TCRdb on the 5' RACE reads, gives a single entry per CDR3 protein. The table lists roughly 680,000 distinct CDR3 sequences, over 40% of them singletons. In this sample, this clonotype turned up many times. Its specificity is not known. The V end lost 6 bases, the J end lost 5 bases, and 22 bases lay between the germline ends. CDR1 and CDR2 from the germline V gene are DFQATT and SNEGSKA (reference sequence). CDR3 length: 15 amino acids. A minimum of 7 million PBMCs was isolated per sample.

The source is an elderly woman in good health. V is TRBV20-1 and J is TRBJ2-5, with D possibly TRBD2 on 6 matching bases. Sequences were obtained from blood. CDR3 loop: CSAINPGSFWETQYF. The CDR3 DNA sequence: TGCAGTGCCATTAACCCCGGGAGTTTCTGGGAGACCCAGTACTTC.